Included here is one T cell receptor (beta chain) sequence, with context. The source of the sample is a study of blood T cell repertoires in COVID-19. Study at large: There were acute and convalescent COVID-19 samples, and they came from the United States, Italy and Spain. T cells, B-cell-depleted T cells, or PBMCs provided the cDNA or gDNA that served as material.

Authors' analysis steps: Reference gene primer amplification gave estimated nucleated cell counts. Only in-frame clones appear in the TCRdb table, and some are missing; sequencing was by immunoSEQ multiplex PCR. The V and J calls and clone size come from that table; D and trimming were worked out from the DNA. Among fewer than 300,000 clones listed, around 89% were seen once. The sample consisted of peripheral blood. The sequence was obtained from a man aged 30 to 39 with acute or convalescent COVID-19.

CDR3 residues: CASSLAGGPYEQFF. The CDR3 nucleotides are TGTGCCAGCAGCTTAGCGGGGGGGCCCTATGAGCAGTTCTTC. The chain links TRBV7-9 to TRBJ2-1; D is perhaps TRBD2 (7 bases). Deletions cut 0 bases from V and 8 bases from J, with 11 bases between. The germline V gene has CDR1 SEHNR and CDR2 FQNEAQ (reference sequence). The CDR3 totals 14 residues.